Following are 22 T cell receptor beta chains from one sample sequenced in a study of T cells after yellow fever vaccination. In TCRdb, the 5' RACE reads were re-called with MiXCR into one record per CDR3 protein. Of around 500,000 distinct CDR3 sequences in the sample, 21% were seen once. Sequenced here: PBMCs, sampled 21 days after the first yellow fever vaccination. All receptors come from a man aged 18 to 30 who received the YFV17D yellow fever vaccine.

This clonotype came up a few times. This chain links TRBV20-1 with TRBJ1-2, with D unresolved. The V end lost 2 bases, the J end lost 1 base, and 11 bases lay between the germline ends. CDR1 and CDR2 from the germline V gene are DFQATT and SNEGSKA (reference sequence). This CDR3 comprises 14 residues. CDR3 sequence reads: CSARPLDFNYGYTF. In nucleotides, the CDR3 is TGCAGTGCTAGACCGCTAGATTTTAACTATGGCTACACCTTC.

This clonotype was seen more than once but under ten times. The J gene is TRBJ2-3, the V gene TRBV5-1; TRBD2 aligns across 7 bases. CDR3 length equals 14 residues. CDR1 is SGHRS and CDR2 is YFSETQ in the germline V gene. Trimming removed 8 bases from V and 1 base from J; junction bases left unmatched: 7. The CDR3 region is CASGGGEGTDTQYF. The CDR3 DNA follows: TGCGCCAGTGGCGGGGGTGAAGGCACAGATACGCAGTATTTT.

The V gene is TRBV7-9, the J gene TRBJ2-1; the D gene is possibly TRBD2 (7 bases). This CDR3 contains 15 residues. Germline lookup yields CDR1 SEHNR and CDR2 FQNEAQ (reference sequence). The V and J ends lost 5 bases and 2 bases respectively, with 13 bases between them. CDR3 coding DNA: TGTGCCAGCAGCATGGGGGGGCTCACCTACAATGAGCAGTTCTTC. Its translation is CASSMGGLTYNEQFF.

The chain joins TRBV6-2 or TRBV6-3 to TRBJ2-7, with TRBD1 identical over 11 bases. Per germline, CDR1 MNHEY and CDR2 SVGEGT. Trimming removed 6 bases from V and 5 bases from J; junction bases left unmatched: 9. The CDR3 sequence is 15 residues long. CDR3 bases: TGTGCCAGCAGCCCCGCCGGGACAGGGGGACACGAGCAGTACTTC. It is translated as CASSPAGTGGHEQYF.

This clonotype was recorded only once. The V call is TRBV18, the J call TRBJ2-7; D possibly matches TRBD1 or TRBD2 (5 bases each). This CDR3 spans 13 amino acids. In germline, CDR1 is KGHSH, CDR2 LQKENI. Trimming stripped 3 bases from V and 6 bases from J, with 12 bases between. CDR3 nucleotides: TGTGCCAGCTCACCCCCCTCGAGGGGCGAGCAGTACTTC. This gives the protein CASSPPSRGEQYF.

This clonotype was seen a handful of times. The chain uses TRBV5-6 and TRBJ1-2; 11 nucleotides line up with TRBD1. Germline V CDR1 and CDR2: SGHDT, YYEEEE. V shed 3 bases, J shed 6 bases, and the junction held 7 bases outside the gene matches. The CDR3 consists of 15 residues. CDR3 sequence reads: CASSWGDRGTHGYTF. The CDR3 region has the DNA TGTGCCAGCAGCTGGGGGGACAGGGGGACTCATGGCTACACCTTC.

The V gene is TRBV6-1, the J gene TRBJ2-1; 9 nucleotides agree with TRBD2. The CDR3 covers 16 residues. The germline CDR1 and CDR2 sequences are MNHNS and SASEGT. The V and J ends lost 6 bases and 4 bases, in that order; junction bases with no gene match: 10. For the CDR3, the DNA is TGTGCCAGCAGAATGGGCCCTAGCGGGGCGTACAATGAGCAGTTCTTC. Protein product: CASRMGPSGAYNEQFF.

As concerns this clonotype: Compared with germline, one end of the junction differs, possibly owing to a read error. V gene TRBV24-1 combines with J gene TRBJ1-2, with D possibly TRBD1 on 5 matching bases. This CDR3 has 8 amino acids. Germline V CDR1 and CDR2: KGHDR, SFDVKD. CDR3 region: CANALGVF. CDR3 sequence (DNA): TGTGCCAACGCCTTGGGGGTCTTC.

This chain uses TRBV3-1 with TRBJ1-6; D is unresolved. The V gene's germline CDR1 is LGHDT and CDR2 YNNKEL (reference sequence). Trimming removed 3 bases from V and 0 bases from J, with 12 bases in between. This CDR3 contains 17 residues. CDR3 in DNA: TGTGCCAGCAGCCAGAAGGACGGACTCTCCTATAATTCACCCCTCCACTTT. This encodes CASSQKDGLSYNSPLHF. The full variable domain, its missing parts supplied by reference TRBV3-1 and TRBJ1-6, is DTAVSQTPKYLVTQMGNDKSIKCEQNLGHDTMYWYKQDSKKFLKIMFSYNNKELIINETVPNRFSPKSPDKAHLNLHINSLELGDSAVYFCASSQKDGLSYNSPLHFGNGTRLTVT.

The V gene is TRBV14, the J gene TRBJ1-1, with D uncertain. Trimming removed 5 bases from V and 1 base from J, with 11 bases in between. CDR3 length: 14 amino acids. Germline V gene lookup returns CDR1 SGHDN and CDR2 FVKESK. The CDR3 sequence is CASSSPGRNTEAFF. The CDR3 DNA reads TGTGCCAGCAGCAGTCCCGGCAGGAACACTGAAGCTTTCTTT.

The V gene is TRBV7-2, the J gene TRBJ1-1, with no clear D. Germline V gene sequence: CDR1 SGHTA, CDR2 FQGNSA. The CDR3 spans 13 residues. V shed 4 bases and J shed 3 bases, with 9 bases lying between them. The CDR3: CASSSRRDTEAFF. DNA of the CDR3: TGTGCCAGCAGCTCACGTAGGGACACTGAAGCTTTCTTT.

The V and J genes are TRBV6-2 or TRBV6-3 and TRBJ1-1, with no clear D. CDR3 size: 13 residues. Deletions cut 1 base from V and 7 bases from J, with 10 bases between. The V gene's germline CDR1 is MNHEY and CDR2 SVGEGT. In DNA, the CDR3 is TGTGCCAGCAGTTACTTATCCGGGTTTGAAGCTTTCTTT. Translation: CASSYLSGFEAFF.

The chain recombines TRBV7-9 with TRBJ2-1; unclear D gene. This CDR3 comprises 16 residues. The ends were cut back, 2 bases at V and 2 bases at J, with 13 bases in the middle. From germline, CDR1 is SEHNR and CDR2 FQNEAQ (reference sequence). CDR3: CASSLNLISPYNEQFF. The CDR3 region has the DNA TGTGCCAGCAGCTTAAACCTCATCTCCCCCTACAATGAGCAGTTCTTC.

V gene TRBV6-2 or TRBV6-3 combines with J gene TRBJ1-5; D remains ambiguous. The germline gives CDR1 MNHEY, CDR2 SVGEGT. This CDR3 contains 15 residues. The ends were cut back, 2 bases at V and 0 bases at J, with 8 bases in the middle. As DNA, the CDR3 is TGTGCCAGCAGTTACGCGGCCATTAGCAATCAGCCCCAGCATTTT. It translates to CASSYAAISNQPQHF.

The chain couples TRBV20-1 to TRBJ2-3; TRBD2 matches 8 bases. Per germline, CDR1 DFQATT and CDR2 SNEGSKA (reference sequence). The CDR3 sequence is 14 residues long. Trimming at V came to 1 base and at J to 2 bases, leaving 2 bases not matched to a gene. DNA of the CDR3: TGCAGTGCTAGAGGAGCGGGGGCCACAGATACGCAGTATTTT. Protein sequence: CSARGAGATDTQYF.

The chain recombines TRBV5-1 with TRBJ2-7; 7 bases line up with TRBD1. Germline CDR1 and CDR2: SGHRS and YFSETQ. CDR3 size: 14 residues. V lost 1 base and J lost 3; bases outside the gene matches: 4. CDR3: CASSLYRGHYEQYF. The CDR3 DNA is TGCGCCAGCAGCTTGTACAGGGGCCACTACGAGCAGTACTTC.

The chain carries TRBV4-1 and TRBJ2-2; the D gene could be TRBD1 or TRBD2 (5 bases each). Trimming took off 1 base at V and 4 bases at J, with 10 bases between the two ends. This CDR3 comprises 15 residues. The germline V gene has CDR1 MGHRA and CDR2 YSYEKL. The CDR3 here is CASSQAWGFTGELFF. The CDR3 DNA follows: TGCGCCAGCAGCCAAGCATGGGGGTTCACCGGGGAGCTGTTTTTT.

This clonotype was observed a few times. The chain couples TRBV6-1 to TRBJ1-1; 9 bases match TRBD1. The CDR3 spans 15 residues. Germline lookup yields CDR1 MNHNS and CDR2 SASEGT. The V gene end was trimmed by 6 bases and the J gene end by 5 bases; junction bases not matched to a gene: 10. DNA for the CDR3: TGTGCCAGCAGCCGGGGACAGGGAAAGTGGACTGAAGCTTTCTTT. Its translation is CASSRGQGKWTEAFF.

This clonotype was counted only a few times. The chain has TRBV28 and TRBJ1-1; 8 nucleotides line up with TRBD1. With 7 bases clipped from V and 5 bases from J, the junction kept 9 bases outside the gene matches. Germline V gene lookup returns CDR1 MDHEN and CDR2 SYDVKM. CDR3 size: 14 residues. CDR3 nucleotide sequence: TGTGCCAGCATGATAGGACAGGGCCGGACTGAAGCTTTCTTT. Amino acid sequence: CASMIGQGRTEAFF.

This clonotype has more than one count but fewer than ten. This chain uses TRBV18 with TRBJ2-3; 9 bases align to TRBD2. V dropped 1 base and J dropped 0; count of bases not matched to a gene: 5. This CDR3 comprises 17 residues. CDR1 and CDR2 from the germline V gene are KGHSH and LQKENI. CDR3 DNA: TGTGCCAGCTCACCACGGCCTAGCGGGGCTAGCACAGATACGCAGTATTTT. Translation: CASSPRPSGASTDTQYF.

The chain employs TRBV6-1 and TRBJ2-2, with 7 nucleotides matching TRBD2. J was trimmed by 0 bases and V by 10 bases; bases with no gene match: 8. CDR1 and CDR2 (germline): MNHNS, SASEGT. The CDR3 contains 15 residues. The chain's CDR3 is CATRRRGTNTGELFF. In DNA form, the CDR3 reads TGTGCCACCCGGAGGCGGGGGACGAACACCGGGGAGCTGTTTTTT.

This clonotype has a count of ten or more. The chain carries TRBV20-1 and TRBJ2-3; no clear D. CDR1 is DFQATT and CDR2 is SNEGSKA in the germline V gene (reference sequence). The CDR3 has 13 amino acids. The V gene lost 6 bases and the J gene lost 7 bases, with 17 bases spanning the gap. CDR3 amino acids: CSALSTDTHTQYF. The CDR3 coding sequence is TGCAGTGCCCTTAGCACAGATACGCATACGCAGTATTTT.